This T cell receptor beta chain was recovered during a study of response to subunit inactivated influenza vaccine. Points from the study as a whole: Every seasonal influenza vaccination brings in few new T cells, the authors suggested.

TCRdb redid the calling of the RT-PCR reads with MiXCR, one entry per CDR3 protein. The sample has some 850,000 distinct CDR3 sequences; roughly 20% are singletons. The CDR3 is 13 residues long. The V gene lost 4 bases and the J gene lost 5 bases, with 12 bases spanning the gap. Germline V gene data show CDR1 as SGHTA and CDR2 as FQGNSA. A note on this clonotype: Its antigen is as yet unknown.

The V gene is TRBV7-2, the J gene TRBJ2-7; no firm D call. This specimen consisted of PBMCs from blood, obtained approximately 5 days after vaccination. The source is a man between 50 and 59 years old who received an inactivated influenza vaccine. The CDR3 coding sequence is TGTGCCAGCAGCTCCTCCCTAGTCAACGAGCAGTACTTC. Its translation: CASSSSLVNEQYF.